This is a list of T cell receptor beta chains from one sample in a study of T cells after yellow fever vaccination. TCRdb analysed the 5' RACE reads with MiXCR anew, one entry per CDR3 protein. The sample carries more than 450,000 distinct CDR3 sequences, 20% to 25% recorded once. The sequenced sample was PBMCs, obtained about 21 days after the first yellow fever vaccination. Receptors were obtained from a young man who received the YFV17D yellow fever vaccine. Both conserved end residues are part of each CDR3. The order of the fields is J gene, clone size, D gene, V gene, CDR3 protein, CDR3 DNA. D genes are given only for firm matches. Clone size is given for some rows only: seen once, a few or many times, or a class if the clone is expanded.

TRBJ2-4 few - TRBV7-8 CASSLAGAAKNIQYF TGTGCCAGCAGCTTAGCGGGGGCTGCCAAAAACATTCAGTACTTC
TRBJ1-2 - TRBD1 TRBV6-1 CASSKPGTGHGYTF TGTGCCAGCAGTAAACCGGGGACAGGCCATGGCTACACCTTC
TRBJ1-5 - TRBD1 TRBV4-1 CASSQAQGGFHQPQHF TGCGCCAGCAGCCAAGCGCAGGGGGGGTTTCACCAGCCCCAGCATTTT
TRBJ2-2 - - TRBV5-6 CASSLGGWWTGELFF TGTGCCAGCAGCTTGGGTGGATGGTGGACCGGGGAGCTGTTTTTT
TRBJ2-1 many - TRBV14 CASSQVGHGEFF TGTGCCAGCAGCCAAGTTGGGCACGGGGAGTTCTTC
TRBJ2-5 - - TRBV5-1 CASSPEPSGTQYF TGCGCCAGCAGCCCGGAACCCTCTGGGACCCAGTACTTC
TRBJ1-5 - - TRBV7-2 CASSLLRYNQPQHF TGTGCCAGCAGCTTATTACGTTACAATCAGCCCCAGCATTTT
TRBJ2-7 - - TRBV2 CASTADLEGTYEQYF TGTGCCAGCACGGCGGACCTGGAGGGCACCTACGAGCAGTACTTC
TRBJ1-2 many - TRBV5-1 CASSLVGADYGYTF TGCGCCAGCAGCTTGGTAGGGGCGGACTATGGCTACACCTTC
TRBJ2-5 - - TRBV3-1 CASLLAGGWETQYF TGTGCCAGCCTCCTTGCCGGGGGCTGGGAGACCCAGTACTTC
TRBJ1-1 few TRBD1 TRBV6-1 CASSDLFWTGGNTEAFF TGTGCCAGCAGTGATCTATTCTGGACAGGGGGAAACACTGAAGCTTTCTTT
TRBJ1-3 - - TRBV7-8 CASSLHHSGNTIYF TGTGCCAGCAGCTTACATCACTCTGGAAACACCATATATTTT
TRBJ2-5 - - TRBV4-3 CASSQDLGSQETQYF TGCGCCAGCAGCCAAGATCTTGGGAGCCAAGAGACCCAGTACTTC
TRBJ1-2 many TRBD1 TRBV7-2 CAASQGVSYGYTF TGTGCCGCTTCCCAGGGGGTATCCTATGGCTACACCTTC
TRBJ1-5 - TRBD1 TRBV4-3 CASSQGTGIYQPQHF TGCGCCAGCAGCCAAGGGACAGGGATTTACCAGCCCCAGCATTTT
TRBJ2-3 - TRBD2 TRBV29-1 CSVTISGGFIDTQYF TGCAGCGTAACAATCAGCGGGGGGTTTATAGATACGCAGTATTTT
TRBJ2-1 few TRBD2 TRBV15 CATSREVPTSGYNEQFF TGTGCCACCAGCAGAGAAGTCCCGACTAGCGGGTACAATGAGCAGTTCTTC
TRBJ1-5 few - TRBV7-8 CASTLGVVGINQPQHF TGTGCCAGCACCCTAGGGGTTGTGGGGATTAATCAGCCCCAGCATTTT
TRBJ2-5 many - TRBV30 CAWSVDSYYQETQYF TGTGCCTGGAGTGTGGACAGTTACTACCAAGAGACCCAGTACTTC
TRBJ1-1 - - TRBV7-6 CASSQRASLNTEAFF TGTGCCAGCAGTCAACGAGCCTCCTTGAACACTGAAGCTTTCTTT
TRBJ2-7 - TRBD1 TRBV15 CATSPRQGGDYEQYF TGTGCCACCAGCCCAAGACAGGGGGGTGACTACGAGCAGTACTTC
TRBJ1-1 few - TRBV7-2 CASSRREEAFF TGTGCCAGCAGCCGGAGGGAAGAAGCTTTCTTT
TRBJ2-3 - - TRBV6-5 CASSYSSTDHTDTQYF TGTGCCAGCAGTTACTCGTCAACAGACCACACAGATACGCAGTATTTT
TRBJ2-7 few TRBD2 TRBV11-2 CASSQLAGIPYEQYF TGTGCCAGCAGCCAACTAGCGGGGATTCCCTACGAGCAGTACTTC
TRBJ1-6 - TRBD1 TRBV7-3 CASSLTGTGESPLHF TGTGCCAGCTCCCTGACCGGGACAGGGGAATCACCCCTCCACTTT
TRBJ2-1 once TRBD2 TRBV7-7 CASSPSMPGSGGGNEQFF TGTGCCAGCAGCCCTTCGATGCCGGGTAGCGGGGGCGGGAATGAGCAGTTCTTC
TRBJ2-1 - - TRBV6-1 CASSPGRGHNEQFF TGTGCCAGCAGCCCAGGCCGAGGACACAATGAGCAGTTCTTC
TRBJ1-2 few - TRBV5-6 CASSLAEGGYTF TGTGCCAGCAGCTTGGCCGAGGGGGGCTACACCTTC
TRBJ2-2 few TRBD2 TRBV5-1 CASSSPIAGVNTGELFF TGCGCCAGCAGCTCCCCTATAGCGGGGGTGAACACCGGGGAGCTGTTTTTT
TRBJ1-2 - - TRBV5-1 CASSFQGTGGYTF TGCGCCAGCAGCTTCCAGGGAACGGGTGGCTACACCTTC
TRBJ2-7 few TRBD1 TRBV14 CASNQNGQGSEQYF TGTGCCAGCAACCAGAATGGACAGGGGTCCGAGCAGTACTTC
TRBJ1-1 - - TRBV12-3/TRBV12-4 CASSPPASITEAFF TGTGCCAGCAGTCCCCCTGCGAGTATCACTGAAGCTTTCTTT
TRBJ1-4 - - TRBV7-8 CASSPQRVANEKLFF TGTGCCAGCAGCCCACAGCGTGTTGCTAATGAAAAACTGTTTTTT
TRBJ2-5 few TRBD2 TRBV4-1 CASSPGGRGGLETQYF TGCGCCAGCAGCCCTGGGGGGCGGGGGGGCTTGGAGACCCAGTACTTC
TRBJ1-4 - TRBD1 TRBV5-1 CASNLGAGGYEKLFF TGCGCCAGCAACTTGGGGGCAGGGGGCTATGAAAAACTGTTTTTT
TRBJ2-6 many - TRBV4-3 CASSQEGSSGANVLTF TGCGCCAGCAGCCAAGAAGGGAGCTCTGGGGCCAACGTCCTGACTTTC
TRBJ2-7 few - TRBV4-1 CASSQAGSSAYEQYF TGCGCCAGCAGCCAAGCAGGCAGCTCCGCCTACGAGCAGTACTTC
TRBJ2-1 - TRBD2 TRBV4-2 CASSQTFSGGADEQFF TGTGCCAGCAGCCAGACCTTTAGCGGGGGGGCCGATGAGCAGTTCTTC
TRBJ2-1 - - TRBV5-1 CASSLGASEQFF TGCGCCAGCAGCTTGGGGGCTAGCGAGCAGTTCTTC
TRBJ2-7 - - TRBV12-3/TRBV12-4 CASSPQGGEQYF TGTGCCAGCAGTCCCCAGGGGGGCGAGCAGTACTTC
TRBJ2-1 - - TRBV5-1 CASSLALSDNEQFF TGCGCCAGCAGCTTGGCTCTCTCAGACAATGAGCAGTTCTTC
TRBJ2-1 few TRBD2 TRBV4-1 CASSHEGGLAGRYNEQFF TGCGCCAGCAGCCATGAGGGGGGGCTAGCGGGGAGATACAATGAGCAGTTCTTC
TRBJ2-7 - - TRBV7-9 CASSVRNFYEQYF TGTGCCAGCAGCGTTAGGAATTTCTACGAGCAGTACTTC
TRBJ1-2 few - TRBV20-1 CSARTGGGYTF TGCAGTGCTAGGACAGGTGGGGGCTACACCTTC
TRBJ1-4 few TRBD1 TRBV12-3/TRBV12-4 CASGRTGGEEKLFF TGTGCCAGCGGTCGGACAGGAGGGGAGGAAAAACTGTTTTTT
TRBJ2-7 few - TRBV5-1 CASSLVIDREQYF TGCGCCAGCAGCTTGGTAATTGACAGAGAGCAGTACTTC
TRBJ2-2 few - TRBV5-1 CASSTADSANTGELFF TGCGCCAGCAGCACCGCGGACAGTGCCAACACCGGGGAGCTGTTTTTT
TRBJ2-3 - TRBD2 TRBV5-1 CASSLGLAADIGTDTQYF TGCGCCAGCAGCCTGGGACTAGCGGCGGATATAGGCACAGATACGCAGTATTTT
TRBJ1-3 - - TRBV4-3 CASSPTRDTIYF TGCGCCAGCAGCCCTACCCGGGACACCATATATTTT
TRBJ1-1 - TRBD1 TRBV7-2 CASRGQGGGVTEAFF TGTGCCAGCAGAGGACAGGGCGGAGGGGTCACTGAAGCTTTCTTT
TRBJ1-4 few - TRBV7-9 CASSLAFQGTNEKLFF TGTGCCAGCAGCTTAGCTTTTCAGGGAACTAATGAAAAACTGTTTTTT
TRBJ2-7 - TRBD1 TRBV6-1 CASSPLGGQGYEQYF TGTGCCAGCAGTCCCCTTGGTGGACAGGGCTACGAGCAGTACTTC
TRBJ1-6 - - TRBV6-5 CASSYSPASSYNSPLHF TGTGCCAGCAGTTACTCCCCAGCGAGCTCCTATAATTCACCCCTCCACTTT
TRBJ2-7 few - TRBV12-5 CASGTALAVYEQYF TGTGCTAGTGGTACCGCCCTAGCTGTCTACGAGCAGTACTTC
TRBJ2-2 few - TRBV7-2 CASSPGSYTGELFF TGTGCCAGCAGCCCCGGGAGTTACACCGGGGAGCTGTTTTTT
TRBJ2-2 few - TRBV5-5 CASSFSSAAGGELFF TGTGCCAGCAGCTTCTCGTCAGCTGCCGGCGGGGAGCTGTTTTTT
TRBJ2-2 few - TRBV7-9 CASSLSRSTGELFF TGTGCCAGCAGCTTAAGTCGGAGCACCGGGGAGCTGTTTTTT